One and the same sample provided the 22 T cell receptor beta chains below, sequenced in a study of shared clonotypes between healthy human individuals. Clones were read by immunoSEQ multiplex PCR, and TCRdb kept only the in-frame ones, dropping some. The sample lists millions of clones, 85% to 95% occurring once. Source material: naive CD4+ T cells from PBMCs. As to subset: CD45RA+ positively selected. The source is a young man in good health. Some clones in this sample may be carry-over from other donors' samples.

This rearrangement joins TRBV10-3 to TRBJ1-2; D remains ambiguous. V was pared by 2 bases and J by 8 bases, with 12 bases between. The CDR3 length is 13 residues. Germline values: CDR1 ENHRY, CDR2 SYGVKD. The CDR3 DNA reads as TGTGCCATCAGTGAGGGTCTCCTATCCGGCTACACCTTC. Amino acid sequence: CAISEGLLSGYTF.

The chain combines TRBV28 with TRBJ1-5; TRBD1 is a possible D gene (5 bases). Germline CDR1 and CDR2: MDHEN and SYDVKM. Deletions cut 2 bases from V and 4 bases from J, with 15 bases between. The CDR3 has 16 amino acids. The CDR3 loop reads CASSLAGQGWNQPQHF. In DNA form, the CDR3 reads TGTGCCAGCAGTTTAGCGGGCCAGGGCTGGAATCAGCCCCAGCATTTT.

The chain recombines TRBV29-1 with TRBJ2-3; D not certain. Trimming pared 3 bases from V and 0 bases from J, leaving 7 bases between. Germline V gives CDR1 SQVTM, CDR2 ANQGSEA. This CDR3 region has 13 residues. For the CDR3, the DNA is TGCAGCGTTGAGGACCAGAGCACAGATACGCAGTATTTT. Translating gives CSVEDQSTDTQYF.

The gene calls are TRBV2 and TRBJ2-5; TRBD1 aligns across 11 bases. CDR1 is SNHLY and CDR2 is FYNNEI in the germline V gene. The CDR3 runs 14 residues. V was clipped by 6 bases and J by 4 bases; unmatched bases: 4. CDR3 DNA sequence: TGTGCCAGCAGGCCGGACAGGGGGCCAGAGACCCAGTACTTC. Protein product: CASRPDRGPETQYF.

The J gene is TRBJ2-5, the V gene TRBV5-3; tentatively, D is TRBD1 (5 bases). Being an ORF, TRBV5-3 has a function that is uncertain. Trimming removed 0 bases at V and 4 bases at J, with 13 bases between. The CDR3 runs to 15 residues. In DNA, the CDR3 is TGTGCCAGAAGCTTGGCCAGGGTCCTTGGAGAGACCCAGTACTTC. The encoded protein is CARSLARVLGETQYF.

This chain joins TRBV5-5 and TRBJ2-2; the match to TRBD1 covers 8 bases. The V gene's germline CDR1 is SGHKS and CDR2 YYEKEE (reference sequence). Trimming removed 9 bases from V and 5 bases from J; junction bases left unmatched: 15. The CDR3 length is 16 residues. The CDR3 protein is CATNGGQGIGTGELFF. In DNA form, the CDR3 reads TGTGCCACGAATGGCGGACAGGGAATAGGAACCGGGGAGCTGTTTTTT.

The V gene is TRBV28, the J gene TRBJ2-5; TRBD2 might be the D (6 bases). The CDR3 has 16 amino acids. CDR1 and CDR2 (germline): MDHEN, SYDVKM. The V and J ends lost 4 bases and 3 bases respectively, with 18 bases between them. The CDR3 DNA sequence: TGTGCCAGCAGTTCCCGGGCCCCGGGCGGGAAAGAGACCCAGTACTTC. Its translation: CASSSRAPGGKETQYF.

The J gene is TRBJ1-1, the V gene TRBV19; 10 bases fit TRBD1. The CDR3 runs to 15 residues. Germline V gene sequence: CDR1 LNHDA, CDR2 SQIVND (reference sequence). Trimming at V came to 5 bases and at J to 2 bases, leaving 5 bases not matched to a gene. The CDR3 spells CASSPRQGANTEAFF. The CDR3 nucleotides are TGTGCCAGTAGTCCCCGACAGGGGGCAAACACTGAAGCTTTCTTT.

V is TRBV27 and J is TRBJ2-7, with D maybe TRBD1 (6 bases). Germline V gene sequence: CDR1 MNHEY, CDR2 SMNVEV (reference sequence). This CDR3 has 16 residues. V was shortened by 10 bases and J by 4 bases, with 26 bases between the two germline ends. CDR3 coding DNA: TGTGCCACCCTTAAGAGGCACAGGGACGGGCTGTACGAGCAGTACTTC. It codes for CATLKRHRDGLYEQYF.

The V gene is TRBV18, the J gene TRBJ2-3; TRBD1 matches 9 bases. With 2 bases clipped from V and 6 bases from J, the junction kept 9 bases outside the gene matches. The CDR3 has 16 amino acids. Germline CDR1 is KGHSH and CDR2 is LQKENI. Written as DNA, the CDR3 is TGTGCCAGCTCACCAGGACTGGGACAGGGTATCGATACGCAGTATTTT. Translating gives CASSPGLGQGIDTQYF.

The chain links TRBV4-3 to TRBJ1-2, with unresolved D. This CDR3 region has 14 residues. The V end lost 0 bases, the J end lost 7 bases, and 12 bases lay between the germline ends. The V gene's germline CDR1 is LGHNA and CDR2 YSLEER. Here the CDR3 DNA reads TGCGCCAGCAGCCAAGAACGTCAGGTCGGTGGCTACACCTTC. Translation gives CASSQERQVGGYTF.

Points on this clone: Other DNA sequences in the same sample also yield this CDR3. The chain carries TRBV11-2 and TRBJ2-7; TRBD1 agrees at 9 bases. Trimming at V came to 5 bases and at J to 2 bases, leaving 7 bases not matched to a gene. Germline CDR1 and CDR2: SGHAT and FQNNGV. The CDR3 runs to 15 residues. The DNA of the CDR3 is TGTGCCAGCAGCCCCCGTGGGACAGGGACCTACGAGCAGTACTTC. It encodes CASSPRGTGTYEQYF. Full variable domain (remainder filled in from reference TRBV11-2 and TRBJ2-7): EAGVAQSPRYKIIEKRQSVAFWCNPISGHATLYWYQQILGQGPKLLIQFQNNGVVDDSQLPKDRFSAERLKGVDSTLKIQPAKLEDSAVYLCASSPRGTGTYEQYFGPGTRLTVT.

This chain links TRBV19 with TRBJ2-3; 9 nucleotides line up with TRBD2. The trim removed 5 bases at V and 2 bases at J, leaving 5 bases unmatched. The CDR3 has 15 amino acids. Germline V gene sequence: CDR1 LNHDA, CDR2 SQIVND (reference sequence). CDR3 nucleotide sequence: TGTGCCAGTAGTTTGACTAGCGGATACACAGATACGCAGTATTTT. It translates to CASSLTSGYTDTQYF.

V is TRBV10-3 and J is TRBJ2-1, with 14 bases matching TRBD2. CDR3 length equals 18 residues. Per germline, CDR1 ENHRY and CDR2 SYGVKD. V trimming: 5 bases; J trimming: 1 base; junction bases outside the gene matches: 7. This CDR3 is CAISKTSGRAGSYNEQFF. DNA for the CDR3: TGTGCCATCAGTAAGACTAGCGGGAGGGCCGGGTCCTACAATGAGCAGTTCTTC.

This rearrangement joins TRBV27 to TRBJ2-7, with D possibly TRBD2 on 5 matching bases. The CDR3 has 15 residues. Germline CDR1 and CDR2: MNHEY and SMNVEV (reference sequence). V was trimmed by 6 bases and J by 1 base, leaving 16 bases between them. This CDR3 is CASRSPGKSSYEQYF. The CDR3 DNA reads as TGTGCCAGCAGGAGCCCGGGAAAATCTTCCTACGAGCAGTACTTC.

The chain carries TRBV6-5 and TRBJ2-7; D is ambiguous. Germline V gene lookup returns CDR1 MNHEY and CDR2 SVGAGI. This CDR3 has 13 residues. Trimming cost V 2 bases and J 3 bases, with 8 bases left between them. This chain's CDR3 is CASSYGTVYEQYF. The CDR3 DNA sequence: TGTGCCAGCAGTTACGGAACAGTCTACGAGCAGTACTTC.

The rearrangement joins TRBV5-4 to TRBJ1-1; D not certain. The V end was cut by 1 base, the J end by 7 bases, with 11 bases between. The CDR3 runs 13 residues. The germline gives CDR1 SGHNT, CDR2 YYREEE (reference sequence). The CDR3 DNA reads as TGTGCCAGCAGCTTGTGGGGTATTGGTGAAGCTTTCTTT. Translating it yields CASSLWGIGEAFF.

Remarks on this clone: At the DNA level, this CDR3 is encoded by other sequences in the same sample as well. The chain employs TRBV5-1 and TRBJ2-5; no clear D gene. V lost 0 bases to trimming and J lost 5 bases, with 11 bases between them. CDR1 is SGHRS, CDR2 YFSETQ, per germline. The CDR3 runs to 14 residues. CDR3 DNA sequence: TGCGCCAGCAGCTTGGTAGGTCAAGGGGAGACCCAGTACTTC. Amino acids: CASSLVGQGETQYF.

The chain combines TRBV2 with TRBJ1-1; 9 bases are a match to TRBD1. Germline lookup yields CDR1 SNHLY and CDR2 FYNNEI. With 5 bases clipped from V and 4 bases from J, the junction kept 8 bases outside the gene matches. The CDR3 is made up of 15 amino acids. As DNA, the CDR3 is TGTGCCAGCAGTCCGACAGGGGGGGTCGGCACTGAAGCTTTCTTT. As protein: CASSPTGGVGTEAFF.

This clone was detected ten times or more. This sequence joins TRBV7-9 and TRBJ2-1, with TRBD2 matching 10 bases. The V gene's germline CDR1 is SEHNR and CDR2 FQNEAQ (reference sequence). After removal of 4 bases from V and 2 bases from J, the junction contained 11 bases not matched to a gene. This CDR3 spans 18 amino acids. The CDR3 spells CASSYGSGRPRAYNEQFF. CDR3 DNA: TGTGCCAGCAGCTACGGTAGCGGGAGGCCGCGCGCCTACAATGAGCAGTTCTTC.

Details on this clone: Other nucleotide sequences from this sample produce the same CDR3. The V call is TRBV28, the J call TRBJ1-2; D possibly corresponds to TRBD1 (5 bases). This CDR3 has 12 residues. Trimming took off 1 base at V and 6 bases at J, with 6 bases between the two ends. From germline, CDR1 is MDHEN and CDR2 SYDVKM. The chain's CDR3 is CASSLLGDGYTF. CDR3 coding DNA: TGTGCCAGCAGTTTATTAGGGGATGGCTACACCTTC.

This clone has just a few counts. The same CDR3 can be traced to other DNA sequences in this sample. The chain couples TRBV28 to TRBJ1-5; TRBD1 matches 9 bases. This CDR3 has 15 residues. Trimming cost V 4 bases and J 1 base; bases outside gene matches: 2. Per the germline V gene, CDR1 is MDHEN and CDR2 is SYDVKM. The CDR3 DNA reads TGTGCCAGCAGTTGGGGACAGGGAAGCAATCAGCCCCAGCATTTT. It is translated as CASSWGQGSNQPQHF.